These T cell receptor beta chains were read from a single sample in a study of OX40 agonist ivuxolimab in advanced cancers. Profiling relied on immunoSEQ multiplex PCR, and the TCRdb table lists in-frame clones only, not all of them. The profile shows around 95,000 clones, roughly 89% of them singletons. Sample: CD4+ or CD8+ T cells sorted from blood, taken in a trial of the OX40 agonist ivuxolimab. The receptors come from an adult with an advanced solid tumor such as melanoma, head and neck, liver or kidney cancer. Both conserved end residues are part of each CDR3. The order of the fields is CDR3 length, D gene, V gene, J gene, clone size, CDR3 protein, CDR3 DNA. A D gene is named only where the DNA matches it firmly. Clone size is stated in some rows and not others, as once, few, many or a class when expanded.

CDR3 length: 15
D gene: TRBD2
V gene: TRBV15
J gene: TRBJ2-1
clone size: NA
CDR3 protein: CATSGGLAGVNEQFF
CDR3 DNA: TGTGCCACCAGCGGGGGACTAGCGGGAGTCAATGAGCAGTTCTTC

CDR3 length: 14
D gene: NA
V gene: TRBV30
J gene: TRBJ1-6
clone size: NA
CDR3 protein: CAWNARGLGSPLHF
CDR3 DNA: TGTGCCTGGAACGCCCGGGGGTTGGGGTCACCCCTCCACTTT

CDR3 length: 14
D gene: TRBD1
V gene: TRBV19
J gene: TRBJ1-1
clone size: NA
CDR3 protein: CASLEGTGVTEAFF
CDR3 DNA: TGTGCCAGCCTGGAGGGGACAGGGGTCACTGAAGCTTTCTTT

CDR3 length: 14
D gene: TRBD2
V gene: TRBV30
J gene: TRBJ2-3
clone size: once
CDR3 protein: CAWSWRGGTNTQYF
CDR3 DNA: TGTGCCTGGAGCTGGCGGGGGGGAACAAATACGCAGTATTTT

CDR3 length: 14
D gene: TRBD2
V gene: TRBV28
J gene: TRBJ2-3
clone size: NA
CDR3 protein: CASSPPTSSDTQYF
CDR3 DNA: TGTGCCAGCAGTCCTCCGACTAGCTCAGATACGCAGTATTTT

CDR3 length: 14
D gene: NA
V gene: TRBV30
J gene: TRBJ2-7
clone size: NA
CDR3 protein: CAWKGQGTSYEQYF
CDR3 DNA: TGTGCCTGGAAGGGACAAGGTACTTCCTACGAGCAGTACTTC

CDR3 length: 15
D gene: NA
V gene: TRBV5-8
J gene: TRBJ1-2
clone size: NA
CDR3 protein: CASSPPRATNYGYTF
CDR3 DNA: TGTGCCAGCAGCCCCCCCAGGGCTACTAACTATGGCTACACCTTC

CDR3 length: 16
D gene: TRBD1
V gene: TRBV6-1
J gene: TRBJ1-4
clone size: NA
CDR3 protein: CASSAGTGVNNEKLFF
CDR3 DNA: TGTGCCAGCAGTGCCGGGACAGGGGTTAATAATGAAAAACTGTTTTTT

CDR3 length: 14
D gene: NA
V gene: TRBV5-1
J gene: TRBJ2-5
clone size: NA
CDR3 protein: CASSRAQGQETQYF
CDR3 DNA: TGCGCCAGCAGCCGGGCCCAGGGTCAAGAGACCCAGTACTTC

CDR3 length: 15
D gene: TRBD2
V gene: TRBV27
J gene: TRBJ2-7
clone size: NA
CDR3 protein: CASSLVGGRFYEQYF
CDR3 DNA: TGTGCCAGCAGTTTGGTTGGCGGGAGATTCTACGAGCAGTACTTC

CDR3 length: 14
D gene: NA
V gene: TRBV5-1
J gene: TRBJ1-1
clone size: NA
CDR3 protein: CASSFGVDVTEAFF
CDR3 DNA: TGCGCCAGCAGCTTCGGGGTAGATGTCACTGAAGCTTTCTTT

CDR3 length: 14
D gene: NA
V gene: TRBV7-8
J gene: TRBJ2-7
clone size: NA
CDR3 protein: CASSFPGTRYEQYF
CDR3 DNA: TGTGCCAGCAGCTTCCCCGGTACTAGGTACGAGCAGTACTTC

CDR3 length: 16
D gene: NA
V gene: TRBV11-2
J gene: TRBJ2-1
clone size: NA
CDR3 protein: CASSLPGSQFYNEQFF
CDR3 DNA: TGTGCCAGCAGCTTACCAGGGTCCCAGTTTTACAATGAGCAGTTCTTC

CDR3 length: 14
D gene: NA
V gene: TRBV9
J gene: TRBJ2-1
clone size: NA
CDR3 protein: CASSVELAAVEQFF
CDR3 DNA: TGTGCCAGCAGCGTAGAACTTGCGGCGGTGGAGCAGTTCTTC

CDR3 length: 14
D gene: NA
V gene: TRBV19
J gene: TRBJ1-5
clone size: NA
CDR3 protein: CASSMVGYNQPQHF
CDR3 DNA: TGTGCCAGTAGTATGGTGGGTTATAATCAGCCCCAGCATTTT

CDR3 length: 15
D gene: TRBD1
V gene: TRBV6-5
J gene: TRBJ2-7
clone size: NA
CDR3 protein: CASSYSNRGNYEQYF
CDR3 DNA: TGTGCCAGCAGTTACTCGAACAGGGGAAACTACGAGCAGTACTTC

CDR3 length: 14
D gene: NA
V gene: TRBV2
J gene: TRBJ2-7
clone size: NA
CDR3 protein: CASSGGAVILEQYF
CDR3 DNA: TGTGCCAGCAGTGGTGGGGCAGTGATCCTCGAGCAGTACTTC

CDR3 length: 15
D gene: NA
V gene: TRBV6-5
J gene: TRBJ1-1
clone size: NA
CDR3 protein: CASSSPRRLYTEAFF
CDR3 DNA: TGTGCCAGCAGTTCCCCGAGGAGACTCTACACTGAAGCTTTCTTT

CDR3 length: 14
D gene: NA
V gene: TRBV19
J gene: TRBJ1-1
clone size: NA
CDR3 protein: CASSIETPGTEAFF
CDR3 DNA: TGTGCCAGTAGTATAGAGACTCCCGGCACTGAAGCTTTCTTT

CDR3 length: 16
D gene: TRBD2
V gene: TRBV10-3
J gene: TRBJ2-1
clone size: NA
CDR3 protein: CAISTGTSGGGPEQFF
CDR3 DNA: TGTGCCATCAGTACCGGGACTAGCGGGGGGGGACCTGAGCAGTTCTTC

CDR3 length: 15
D gene: TRBD1
V gene: TRBV7-9
J gene: TRBJ2-7
clone size: NA
CDR3 protein: CASSRGQTTTYEQYF
CDR3 DNA: TGTGCCAGCAGCCGGGGACAGACTACAACCTACGAGCAGTACTTC

CDR3 length: 13
D gene: TRBD2
V gene: TRBV7-9
J gene: TRBJ2-1
clone size: NA
CDR3 protein: CASSLGTSNEQFF
CDR3 DNA: TGTGCCAGCAGCTTAGGGACTAGCAATGAGCAGTTCTTC